The 27 T cell receptor beta chains in this list originate from one sample, sequenced in a study of blood T cell repertoires in COVID-19. Here immunoSEQ multiplex PCR was the method, and the copy in TCRdb shows in-frame clones only, minus some. This sample has some 71,000 clones, with around 87% found just once. Sequencing was carried out using peripheral blood. These TCRs come from a man in his forties or fifties with acute or convalescent COVID-19.

This clone was counted a single time. The chain uses TRBV24-1 and TRBJ1-4; the match to TRBD1 covers 8 bases. V gave up 5 bases and J gave up 8 bases; unmatched junction bases: 3. Germline-derived CDR1 and CDR2 are KGHDR and SFDVKD. The CDR3 is 13 amino acids. DNA for the CDR3: TGTGCCACCAGTGGACAGGGGAGCGAAAAACTGTTTTTT. The encoded protein is CATSGQGSEKLFF.

This chain links TRBV7-2 with TRBJ1-5; D perhaps matches TRBD1 (6 bases). Per germline, CDR1 SGHTA and CDR2 FQGNSA. The CDR3 is made up of 15 amino acids. V was cut by 0 bases and J by 5 bases, with 11 bases left in between. CDR3 coding DNA: TGTGCCAGCAGCTTAGCAGACAGGTGGGATCAGCCCCAGCATTTT. This sequence encodes CASSLADRWDQPQHF.

This chain connects TRBV15 to TRBJ1-2; the D gene is possibly TRBD1 (5 bases). This CDR3 region has 16 residues. Per the germline V gene, CDR1 is LNHNV and CDR2 is YYDKDF (reference sequence). V shed 5 bases and J shed 0 bases, with 16 bases lying between them. The CDR3 coding sequence is TGTGCCACCAGCGAGACAGTTCGAGTGCCTAACTATGGCTACACCTTC. Translating it yields CATSETVRVPNYGYTF.

The chain recombines TRBV7-2 with TRBJ1-1; D is undetermined. The ends were cut back, 1 base at V and 5 bases at J, with 5 bases in the middle. The CDR3 length is 12 residues. CDR1 is SGHTA and CDR2 is FQGNSA in the germline V gene. The CDR3 protein is CASSLGSTEAFF. CDR3 nucleotides: TGTGCCAGCAGCTTAGGGAGTACTGAAGCTTTCTTT.

This chain connects TRBV7-9 to TRBJ1-5; D uncertain. Trimming removed 5 bases at V and 7 bases at J, with 12 bases between. Germline values: CDR1 SEHNR, CDR2 FQNEAQ (reference sequence). The CDR3 contains 13 residues. The CDR3, as DNA: TGTGCCAGCAGCCCCCCCGGGGTGCAGCCCCAGCATTTT. It translates to CASSPPGVQPQHF.

The chain is built from TRBV7-2 and TRBJ2-3, with 11 bases that match TRBD1. J gave up 5 bases and V 5 bases, and 3 bases lay outside the gene matches. The CDR3 runs 14 residues. Germline lookup yields CDR1 SGHTA and CDR2 FQGNSA. The CDR3 here is CASSPGQGGDTQYF. In DNA form, the CDR3 reads TGTGCCAGCAGCCCGGGACAGGGGGGAGATACGCAGTATTTT.

The genes are TRBV19 and TRBJ2-1, with a tentative D call TRBD2 (5 bases). The germline CDR1 and CDR2 sequences are LNHDA and SQIVND (reference sequence). The CDR3 is 15 amino acids. Trimming pared 3 bases from V and 0 bases from J, leaving 9 bases between. CDR3 in DNA: TGTGCCAGTAGTATTGAGGGAATCTCCTACAATGAGCAGTTCTTC. Protein product: CASSIEGISYNEQFF.

This chain joins TRBV19 and TRBJ2-2, with a possible D match to TRBD1 (5 bases). Germline V lookup: CDR1 LNHDA, CDR2 SQIVND (reference sequence). Trimming took off 2 bases at V and 1 base at J, with 11 bases between the two ends. This CDR3 is 16 amino acids long. The CDR3 DNA reads TGTGCCAGTAGTATAAGAGGAGACAGGAACACCGGGGAGCTGTTTTTT. It encodes CASSIRGDRNTGELFF.

V gene TRBV9 combines with J gene TRBJ2-1, with TRBD2 as a possible D gene (6 bases). From germline, CDR1 is SGDLS and CDR2 YYNGEE. The ends were cut back, 3 bases at V and 0 bases at J, with 16 bases in the middle. The CDR3 contains 17 residues. CDR3: CASSAVGAGSSYNEQFF. CDR3 DNA: TGTGCCAGCAGCGCAGTTGGGGCGGGGAGCTCCTACAATGAGCAGTTCTTC.

The rearrangement joins TRBV7-2 to TRBJ2-7; possible D gene TRBD1, 6 bases. This CDR3 is built from 14 residues. The germline CDR1 and CDR2 sequences are SGHTA and FQGNSA. Trimming took 2 bases from V and 3 from J, leaving 11 bases between them. The CDR3 is CASSLSTGFYEQYF. The CDR3 nucleotides read TGTGCCAGCAGCTTATCAACAGGGTTCTACGAGCAGTACTTC.

This CDR3 is CASKEIESTDTQYF. In nucleotides, the CDR3 is TGTGCCAGCAAGGAGATCGAAAGCACAGATACGCAGTATTTT. This chain joins TRBV14 and TRBJ2-3; D is unclear. The CDR3 totals 14 residues. V gave up 7 bases and J gave up 0 bases, with 11 bases separating them. Germline CDR1 SGHDN, CDR2 FVKESK.

V is TRBV18 and J is TRBJ2-1, with D possibly TRBD2 on 5 matching bases. The CDR3 contains 15 residues. Per germline, CDR1 KGHSH and CDR2 LQKENI. Trimming shortened V by 2 bases and J by 6 bases, and 14 bases separated the two germline ends. CDR3 loop: CASSPGLQLVNEQFF. CDR3 DNA: TGTGCCAGCTCACCAGGACTGCAGCTGGTCAATGAGCAGTTCTTC.

The chain has TRBV2 and TRBJ1-1; no clear D. V was pared by 8 bases and J by 0 bases, with 4 bases between. CDR1 and CDR2 (germline): SNHLY, FYNNEI. The CDR3 extends over 11 amino acids. CDR3 in DNA: TGTGCCAGCCAGATGAACACTGAAGCTTTCTTT. It encodes CASQMNTEAFF.

This clone was counted only a few times. The chain has TRBV6-2 or TRBV6-3 and TRBJ1-2; unclear D gene. The CDR3 runs 15 residues. The V gene's germline CDR1 is MNHEY and CDR2 SVGEGT. Trimming left V 2 bases short and J 0 bases short, with 10 bases between. In DNA form, the CDR3 reads TGTGCCAGCAGTTACCCCTTCCCAGCTAACTATGGCTACACCTTC. This translates into CASSYPFPANYGYTF.

The chain combines TRBV25-1 with TRBJ1-3; D is perhaps TRBD1 (6 bases). Looked up from germline, CDR1 is MGHDK and CDR2 is SYGVNS. CDR3 length: 15 residues. V was pared by 3 bases and J by 5 bases, with 14 bases between. In DNA, the CDR3 is TGTGCCAGCAGTGATGGGGGGGCTCTGCGAAACACCATATATTTT. Amino acid sequence: CASSDGGALRNTIYF.

This chain connects TRBV30 to TRBJ2-7; D might be TRBD1 (6 bases). CDR3 size: 14 residues. Germline lookup yields CDR1 GTSNPN and CDR2 SVGIG (reference sequence). V was cut by 1 base and J by 3 bases, with 13 bases left in between. CDR3 in DNA: TGTGCCTGGAGTGCGGACAGTGGAGTCTACGAGCAGTACTTC. Amino acids: CAWSADSGVYEQYF.

This clone turned up a few times. The chain couples TRBV5-6 to TRBJ2-3, with 7 bases that match TRBD2. From germline, CDR1 is SGHDT and CDR2 YYEEEE. CDR3 length: 15 amino acids. Losses at the gene ends were 4 bases for V and 3 bases for J; bases not matched to a gene: 8. The CDR3 DNA follows: TGTGCCAGCAGCCACCGAAGGACTAGAACAGATACGCAGTATTTT. The encoded protein is CASSHRRTRTDTQYF. Supplemented by reference TRBV5-6 and TRBJ2-3, the full variable domain reads DAGVTQSPTHLIKTRGQQVTLRCSPKSGHDTVSWYQQALGQGPQFIFQYYEEEERQRGNFPDRFSGHQFPNYSSELNVNALLLGDSALYLCASSHRRTRTDTQYFGPGTRLTVL.

V gene TRBV7-9 combines with J gene TRBJ2-7, with a possible D match to TRBD1 (6 bases). Germline loops: CDR1 SEHNR, CDR2 FQNEAQ (reference sequence). Trimming removed 7 bases from V and 2 bases from J, with 18 bases in between. CDR3 size: 15 residues. CDR3 sequence (DNA): TGTGCCAGCAACCCCGGGCAGGGGTTCGCCTACGAGCAGTACTTC. Protein: CASNPGQGFAYEQYF.

The chain recombines TRBV15 with TRBJ1-6; D gene uncertain. V was cut by 0 bases and J by 5 bases, with 8 bases left in between. Germline V CDR1 and CDR2: LNHNV, YYDKDF (reference sequence). The CDR3 has 15 residues. CDR3 bases: TGTGCCACCAGCAGAGATATACAGAATAATTCACCCCTCCACTTT. Encoded protein: CATSRDIQNNSPLHF.

The gene calls are TRBV11-3 and TRBJ2-7; D may be TRBD1 (6 bases). CDR1 SGHNT and CDR2 YENEEA come from the germline V gene. The CDR3 runs 14 residues. Trimming removed 4 bases from V and 0 bases from J, with 10 bases in between. The CDR3 loop is CASSSGQSSYEQYF. CDR3 DNA: TGTGCCAGCAGCTCAGGACAGAGCTCCTACGAGCAGTACTTC.

The chain employs TRBV6-5 and TRBJ2-5, with 9 bases aligning to TRBD1. This CDR3 has 15 amino acids. Germline V gene lookup returns CDR1 MNHEY and CDR2 SVGAGI. Unmatched junction bases numbered 8, after V lost 5 bases and J lost 4 bases. CDR3 region: CASSPGTGLGETQYF. Here the CDR3 DNA reads TGTGCCAGCAGTCCGGGGACAGGGCTAGGAGAGACCCAGTACTTC.

V usage is TRBV10-3 and J usage is TRBJ2-7; 15 bases map to TRBD2. CDR3 length equals 18 residues. The J segment lost 5 bases and the V segment lost 6 bases, leaving 14 bases of the junction unmatched. Germline CDR1 ENHRY, CDR2 SYGVKD. CDR3 protein: CAIRAGLGLAGGPDEQYF. The CDR3 nucleotides read TGTGCCATCAGAGCGGGTTTAGGACTAGCGGGAGGGCCTGACGAGCAGTACTTC.

The CDR3: CASSLGGQGAYEQYF. CDR3 bases: TGTGCCAGCAGCTTGGGGGGACAGGGGGCCTACGAGCAGTACTTC. V is TRBV5-4 and J is TRBJ2-7; 11 bases fit TRBD1. CDR1 and CDR2 (germline): SGHNT, YYREEE (reference sequence). The CDR3 consists of 15 residues. J was trimmed by 2 bases and V by 0 bases; bases with no gene match: 1.

The rearrangement links TRBV24-1 to TRBJ2-1; TRBD1 matches 9 bases. J gave up 6 bases and V 4 bases, and 6 bases lay outside the gene matches. The CDR3 is 15 residues long. Germline V gives CDR1 KGHDR, CDR2 SFDVKD. The CDR3 bases are TGTGCCACCAGTGACGGACAGGGGTTTAGCAATGAGCAGTTCTTC. The encoded protein is CATSDGQGFSNEQFF.

The rearrangement links TRBV12-3 or TRBV12-4 to TRBJ1-2; D not certain. CDR3 length equals 13 residues. V was shortened by 6 bases and J by 5 bases, with 13 bases between the two germline ends. Written as DNA, the CDR3 is TGTGCCAGCAGCCGTGGATCGGGATATGGCTACACCTTC. As protein: CASSRGSGYGYTF.

The chain joins TRBV6-2 or TRBV6-3 to TRBJ2-3; the D gene is possibly TRBD2 (5 bases). Trimming removed 0 bases at V and 2 bases at J, with 15 bases between. Germline CDR1 is MNHEY and CDR2 is SVGEGT. The CDR3 covers 17 residues. The CDR3 DNA follows: TGTGCCAGCAGTTACTCCATAGCGACTGATATCACAGATACGCAGTATTTT. Residues: CASSYSIATDITDTQYF.

In DNA form, the CDR3 reads TGTGCCAGCAGTTTTTCGACACCTGGGGCCAACGTCCTGACTTTC. Encoded protein: CASSFSTPGANVLTF. V usage is TRBV28 and J usage is TRBJ2-6; D gene ambiguous. The germline V gene has CDR1 MDHEN and CDR2 SYDVKM. The ends were cut back, 3 bases at V and 2 bases at J, with 8 bases in the middle. The CDR3 sequence is 15 residues long.